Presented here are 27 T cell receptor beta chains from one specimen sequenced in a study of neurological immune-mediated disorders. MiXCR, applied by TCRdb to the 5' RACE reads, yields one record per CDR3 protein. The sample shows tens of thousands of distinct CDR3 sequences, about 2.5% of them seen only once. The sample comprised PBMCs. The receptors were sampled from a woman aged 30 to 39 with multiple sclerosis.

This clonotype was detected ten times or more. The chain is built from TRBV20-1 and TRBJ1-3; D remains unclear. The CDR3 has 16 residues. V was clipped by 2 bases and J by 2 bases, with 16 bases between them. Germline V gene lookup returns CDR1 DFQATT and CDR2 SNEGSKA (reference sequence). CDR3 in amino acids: CSARRRSAFTGNTIYF. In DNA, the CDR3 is TGCAGTGCTAGAAGAAGGTCCGCTTTCACTGGAAACACCATATATTTT.

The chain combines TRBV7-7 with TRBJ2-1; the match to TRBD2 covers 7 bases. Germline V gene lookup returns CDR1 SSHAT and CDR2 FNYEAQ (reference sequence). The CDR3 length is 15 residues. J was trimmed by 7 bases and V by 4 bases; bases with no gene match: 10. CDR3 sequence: CASSYSAGRYNEQFF. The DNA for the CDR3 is TGTGCCAGCAGCTACTCAGCGGGGAGGTATAATGAGCAGTTCTTC.

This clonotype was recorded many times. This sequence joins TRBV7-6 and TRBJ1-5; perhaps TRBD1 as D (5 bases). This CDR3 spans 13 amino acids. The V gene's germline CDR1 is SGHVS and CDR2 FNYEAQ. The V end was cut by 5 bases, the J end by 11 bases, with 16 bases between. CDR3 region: CASSGTEHTAQHF. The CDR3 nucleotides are TGTGCCAGCAGCGGGACGGAGCATACAGCCCAGCATTTT. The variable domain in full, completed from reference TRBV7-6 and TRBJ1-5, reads GAGVSQSPRYKVTKRGQDVALRCDPISGHVSLYWYRQALGQGPEFLTYFNYEAQQDKSGLPNDRFSAERPEGSISTLTIQRTEQRDSAMYRCASSGTEHTAQHFGDGTRLSIL.

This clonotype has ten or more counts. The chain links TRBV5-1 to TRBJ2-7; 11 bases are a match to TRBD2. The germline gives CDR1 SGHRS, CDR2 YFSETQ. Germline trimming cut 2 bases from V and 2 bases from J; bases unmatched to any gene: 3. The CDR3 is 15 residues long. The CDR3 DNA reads TGCGCCAGCAGCTTTAGCGGGAGGGCCGCCTACGAGCAGTACTTC. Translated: CASSFSGRAAYEQYF.

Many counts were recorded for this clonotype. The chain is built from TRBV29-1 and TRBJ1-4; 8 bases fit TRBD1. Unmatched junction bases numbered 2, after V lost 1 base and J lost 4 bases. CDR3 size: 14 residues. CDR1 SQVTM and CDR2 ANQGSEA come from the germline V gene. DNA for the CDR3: TGCAGCGTTGAAGTGGGACAGGTTAATGAAAAACTGTTTTTT. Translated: CSVEVGQVNEKLFF.

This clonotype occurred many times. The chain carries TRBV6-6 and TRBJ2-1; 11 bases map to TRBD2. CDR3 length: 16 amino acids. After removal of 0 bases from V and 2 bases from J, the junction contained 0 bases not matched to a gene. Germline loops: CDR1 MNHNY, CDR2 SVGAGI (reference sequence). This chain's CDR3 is CASSYSTSGAYNEQFF. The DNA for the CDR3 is TGTGCCAGCAGTTACTCGACTAGCGGGGCCTACAATGAGCAGTTCTTC.

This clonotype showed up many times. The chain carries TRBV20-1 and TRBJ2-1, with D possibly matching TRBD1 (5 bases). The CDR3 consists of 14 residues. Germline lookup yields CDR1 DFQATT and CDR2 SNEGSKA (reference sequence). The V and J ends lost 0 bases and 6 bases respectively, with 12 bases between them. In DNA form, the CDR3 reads TGCAGTGCTAGAGATCCCCGGACAAGCAATGAGCAGTTCTTC. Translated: CSARDPRTSNEQFF.

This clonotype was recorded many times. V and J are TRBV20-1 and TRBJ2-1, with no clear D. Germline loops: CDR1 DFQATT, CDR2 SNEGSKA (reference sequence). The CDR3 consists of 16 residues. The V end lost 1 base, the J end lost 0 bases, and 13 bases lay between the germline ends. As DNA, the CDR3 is TGCAGTGCTAGAGGGCTGACTTCTAGCTCCTACAATGAGCAGTTCTTC. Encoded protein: CSARGLTSSSYNEQFF.

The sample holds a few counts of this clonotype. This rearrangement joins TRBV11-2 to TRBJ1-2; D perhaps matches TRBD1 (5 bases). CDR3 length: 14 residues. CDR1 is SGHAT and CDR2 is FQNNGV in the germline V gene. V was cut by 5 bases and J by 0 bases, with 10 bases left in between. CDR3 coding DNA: TGTGCCAGCAGCCCAACGACAGCTAACTATGGCTACACCTTC. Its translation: CASSPTTANYGYTF.

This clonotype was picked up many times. The CDR3 nucleotides read TGTGCCAGCAGCTTATTAACAGGCGAGCAGTTCTTC. Protein: CASSLLTGEQFF. The chain couples TRBV7-8 to TRBJ2-1; perhaps TRBD1 as D (5 bases). The V gene's germline CDR1 is SGHVS and CDR2 FQNEAQ. Trimming removed 2 bases from V and 10 bases from J, with 9 bases in between. CDR3 size: 12 residues. Full variable domain (rest looked up from reference TRBV7-8 and TRBJ2-1): GAGVSQSPRYKVAKRGQDVALRCDPISGHVSLFWYQQALGQGPEFLTYFQNEAQLDKSGLPSDRFFAERPEGSVSTLKIQRTQQEDSAVYLCASSLLTGEQFFGPGTRLTVL.

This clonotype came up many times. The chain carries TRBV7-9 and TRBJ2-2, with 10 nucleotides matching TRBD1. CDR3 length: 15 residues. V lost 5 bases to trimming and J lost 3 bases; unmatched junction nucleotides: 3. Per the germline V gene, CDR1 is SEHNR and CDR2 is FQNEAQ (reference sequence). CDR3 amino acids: CASSPGTGDTGELFF. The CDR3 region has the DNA TGTGCCAGCAGCCCCGGGACAGGGGACACCGGGGAGCTGTTTTTT.

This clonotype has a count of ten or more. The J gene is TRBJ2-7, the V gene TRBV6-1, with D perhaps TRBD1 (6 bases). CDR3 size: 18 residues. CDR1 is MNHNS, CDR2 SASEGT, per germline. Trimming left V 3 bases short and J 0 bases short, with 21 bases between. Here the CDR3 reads CASSEIGQLTPTSYEQYF. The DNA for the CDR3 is TGTGCCAGCAGTGAGATAGGACAGTTGACCCCTACCTCCTACGAGCAGTACTTC.

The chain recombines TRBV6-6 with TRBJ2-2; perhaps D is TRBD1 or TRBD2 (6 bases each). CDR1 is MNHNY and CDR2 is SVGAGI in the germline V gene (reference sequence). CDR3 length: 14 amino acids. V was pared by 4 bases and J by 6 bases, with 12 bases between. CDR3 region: CASSLEGGAGELFF. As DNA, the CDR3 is TGTGCCAGCAGTTTGGAGGGGGGAGCCGGGGAGCTGTTTTTT.

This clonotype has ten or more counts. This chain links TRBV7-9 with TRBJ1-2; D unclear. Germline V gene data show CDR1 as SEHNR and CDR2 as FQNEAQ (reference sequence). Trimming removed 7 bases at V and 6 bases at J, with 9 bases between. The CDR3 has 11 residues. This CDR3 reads CASTPSHGYTF. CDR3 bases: TGTGCCAGCACCCCGTCCCATGGCTACACCTTC. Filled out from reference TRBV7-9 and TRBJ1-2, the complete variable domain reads DTGVSQNPRHKITKRGQNVTFRCDPISEHNRLYWYRQTLGQGPEFLTYFQNEAQLEKSRLLSDRFSAERPKGSFSTLEIQRTEQGDSAMYLCASTPSHGYTFGSGTRLTVV.

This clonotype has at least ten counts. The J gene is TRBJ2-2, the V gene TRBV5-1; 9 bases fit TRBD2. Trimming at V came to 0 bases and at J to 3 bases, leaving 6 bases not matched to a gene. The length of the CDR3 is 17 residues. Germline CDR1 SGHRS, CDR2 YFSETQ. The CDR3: CASSLEVLAGYTGELFF. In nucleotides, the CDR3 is TGCGCCAGCAGCTTGGAAGTTCTAGCGGGGTACACCGGGGAGCTGTTTTTT.

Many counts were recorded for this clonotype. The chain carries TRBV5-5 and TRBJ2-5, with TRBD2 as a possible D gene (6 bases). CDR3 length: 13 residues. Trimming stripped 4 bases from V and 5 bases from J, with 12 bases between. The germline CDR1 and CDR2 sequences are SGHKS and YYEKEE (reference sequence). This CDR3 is CASSPWGVETQYF. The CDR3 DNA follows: TGTGCCAGCAGCCCGTGGGGGGTTGAGACCCAGTACTTC.

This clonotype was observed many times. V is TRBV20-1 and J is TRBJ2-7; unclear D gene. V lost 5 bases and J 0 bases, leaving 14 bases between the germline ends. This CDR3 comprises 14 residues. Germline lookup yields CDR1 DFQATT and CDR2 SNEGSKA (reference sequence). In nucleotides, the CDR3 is TGCAGTGCTCGGCAGGATACGAGCTCCTACGAGCAGTACTTC. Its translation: CSARQDTSSYEQYF.

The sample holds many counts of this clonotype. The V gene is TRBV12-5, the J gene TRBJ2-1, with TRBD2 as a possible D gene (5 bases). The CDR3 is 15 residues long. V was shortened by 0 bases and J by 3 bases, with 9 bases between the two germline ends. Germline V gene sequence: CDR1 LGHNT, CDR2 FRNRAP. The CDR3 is CASGLVSGYYNEQFF. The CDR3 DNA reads TGTGCTAGTGGTTTGGTGAGCGGATACTACAATGAGCAGTTCTTC.

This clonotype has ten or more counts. CDR3: CSARPTSGFTDTQYF. The CDR3 DNA reads as TGCAGTGCTAGACCTACTAGCGGTTTCACAGATACGCAGTATTTT. This chain connects TRBV20-1 to TRBJ2-3; TRBD2 agrees at 8 bases. This CDR3 region has 15 residues. Germline loops: CDR1 DFQATT, CDR2 SNEGSKA (reference sequence). The trim removed 2 bases at V and 2 bases at J, leaving 6 bases unmatched.

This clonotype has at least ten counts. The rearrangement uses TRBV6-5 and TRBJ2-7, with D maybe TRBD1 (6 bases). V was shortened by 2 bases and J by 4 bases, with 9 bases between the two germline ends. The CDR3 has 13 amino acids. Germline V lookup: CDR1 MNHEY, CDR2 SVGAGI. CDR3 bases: TGTGCCAGCAGTTACGGGGGCAAGTACGAGCAGTACTTC. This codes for CASSYGGKYEQYF.

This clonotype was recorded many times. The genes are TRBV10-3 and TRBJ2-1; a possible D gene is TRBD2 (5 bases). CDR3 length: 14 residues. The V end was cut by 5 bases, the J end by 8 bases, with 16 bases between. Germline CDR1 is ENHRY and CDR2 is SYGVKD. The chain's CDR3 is CAISTLVSSDEQFF. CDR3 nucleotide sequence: TGTGCCATCAGTACACTAGTTTCCTCCGATGAGCAGTTCTTC.

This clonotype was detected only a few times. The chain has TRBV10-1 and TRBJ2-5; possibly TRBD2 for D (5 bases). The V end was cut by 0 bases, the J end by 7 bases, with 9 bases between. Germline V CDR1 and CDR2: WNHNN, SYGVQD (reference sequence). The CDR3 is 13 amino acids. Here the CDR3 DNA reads TGCGCCAGCAGTGAGTCCACCCGGGGGACCCAGTACTTC. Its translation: CASSESTRGTQYF.

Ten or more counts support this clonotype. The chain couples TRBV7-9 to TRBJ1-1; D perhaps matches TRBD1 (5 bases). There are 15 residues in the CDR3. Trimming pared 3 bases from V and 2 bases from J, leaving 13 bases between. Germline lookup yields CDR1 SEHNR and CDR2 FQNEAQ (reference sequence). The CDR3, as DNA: TGTGCCAGCAGCTTCGACAGCTATCTAAACACTGAAGCTTTCTTT. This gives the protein CASSFDSYLNTEAFF.

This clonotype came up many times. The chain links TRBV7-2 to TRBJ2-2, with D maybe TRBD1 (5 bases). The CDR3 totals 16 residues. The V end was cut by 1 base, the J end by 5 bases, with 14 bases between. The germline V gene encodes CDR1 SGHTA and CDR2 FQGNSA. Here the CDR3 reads CASSLVGAGWTGELFF. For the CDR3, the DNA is TGTGCCAGCAGCTTAGTAGGGGCAGGGTGGACCGGGGAGCTGTTTTTT. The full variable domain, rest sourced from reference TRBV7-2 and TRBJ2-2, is GAGVSQSPSNKVTEKGKDVELRCDPISGHTALYWYRQSLGQGLEFLIYFQGNSAPDKSGLPSDRFSAERTGGSVSTLTIQRTQQEDSAVYLCASSLVGAGWTGELFFGEGSRLTVL.

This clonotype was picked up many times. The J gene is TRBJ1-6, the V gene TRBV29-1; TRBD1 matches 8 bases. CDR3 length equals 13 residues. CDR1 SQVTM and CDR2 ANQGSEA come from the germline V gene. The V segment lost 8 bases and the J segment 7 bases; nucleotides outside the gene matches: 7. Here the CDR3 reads CSFQQGENSPLHF. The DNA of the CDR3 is TGCAGCTTCCAACAGGGGGAGAATTCACCCCTCCACTTT. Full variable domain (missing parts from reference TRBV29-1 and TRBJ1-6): SAVISQKPSRDICQRGTSLTIQCQVDSQVTMMFWYRQQPGQSLTLIATANQGSEATYESGFVIDKFPISRPNLTFSTLTVSNMSPEDSSIYLCSFQQGENSPLHFGNGTRLTVT.

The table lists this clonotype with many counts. The CDR3 DNA sequence: TGTGCCAGCAGCGCACTGGGACGGTGGGATAATGAAAAACTGTTTTTT. Its translation: CASSALGRWDNEKLFF. This chain uses TRBV12-3 or TRBV12-4 with TRBJ1-4; D is possibly TRBD1 (5 bases). The length of the CDR3 is 16 residues. Deletions cut 6 bases from V and 4 bases from J, with 18 bases between.

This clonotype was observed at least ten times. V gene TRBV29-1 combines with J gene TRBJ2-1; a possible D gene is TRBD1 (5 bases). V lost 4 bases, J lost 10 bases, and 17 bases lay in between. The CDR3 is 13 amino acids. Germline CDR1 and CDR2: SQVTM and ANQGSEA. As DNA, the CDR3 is TGCAGCGTTGCGACAGATCTAGGTCGGGAGCAGTTCTTC. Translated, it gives CSVATDLGREQFF.